This is a list of T cell receptor beta chains from one sample in a study of a mutant IDH1 vaccine in newly diagnosed glioma. The protocol was immunoSEQ multiplex PCR, while the TCRdb copy is restricted to in-frame clones and leaves out a portion. Among 40,000 to 65,000 clones listed, around 80% were seen once. Their antigens remain unidentified. The sequenced sample was PBMCs, obtained from a glioma patient whose treatment included an IDH1 peptide vaccine. Receptor source: a woman between 40 and 55 years old with glioma. The CDR3 runs from the conserved cysteine through the conserved F or W. D genes are given only for firm matches. Not all rows give a size; the values are once, few, many and, for expanded clones, a class.

clone size: -; V gene: TRBV9; J gene: TRBJ1-1; D gene: -; CDR3 DNA: TGTGCCAGCAGCGTAAGTGGTGGCAGGGATAGGGAAGCTTTCTTT; CDR3 protein: CASSVSGGRDREAFF
clone size: -; V gene: TRBV6-5; J gene: TRBJ1-2; D gene: -; CDR3 DNA: TGTGCCAGCAGTACGACAGCCTCGGGCTATGGCTACACCTTC; CDR3 protein: CASSTTASGYGYTF
clone size: -; V gene: TRBV7-8; J gene: TRBJ1-5; D gene: TRBD1; CDR3 DNA: TGTGCCAGCAGCCCAACGGACAGGGGAAGCAATCAGCCCCAGCATTTT; CDR3 protein: CASSPTDRGSNQPQHF
clone size: -; V gene: TRBV5-1; J gene: TRBJ1-5; D gene: -; CDR3 DNA: TGCGCCAGCAGCTTGGGCGGGAACAATCAGCCCCAGCATTTT; CDR3 protein: CASSLGGNNQPQHF
clone size: -; V gene: TRBV5-6; J gene: TRBJ2-2; D gene: TRBD2; CDR3 DNA: TGTGCCAGCAGCCCCGGACTAGCCGGAACCGGGGAGCTGTTTTTT; CDR3 protein: CASSPGLAGTGELFF
clone size: once; V gene: TRBV19; J gene: TRBJ1-5; D gene: -; CDR3 DNA: TGTGCCAGTGCGCAGCAGGGGTCAGGTCCCCAGCATTTT; CDR3 protein: CASAQQGSGPQHF
clone size: few; V gene: TRBV5-1; J gene: TRBJ2-2; D gene: -; CDR3 DNA: TGCGCCAGCAGCTTGGGGGGAGGCACCGGGGAGCTGTTTTTT; CDR3 protein: CASSLGGGTGELFF
clone size: -; V gene: TRBV5-1; J gene: TRBJ2-2; D gene: TRBD2; CDR3 DNA: TGCGCCAGCAGCTCGGACAGATTTTGGACTAGCGGGGGGGTTGGCGGGGAGCTGTTTTTT; CDR3 protein: CASSSDRFWTSGGVGGELFF
clone size: -; V gene: TRBV5-1; J gene: TRBJ1-5; D gene: -; CDR3 DNA: TGCGCCAGCAGCTTGGGGGAGCGGGGACAGCCCCAGCATTTT; CDR3 protein: CASSLGERGQPQHF
clone size: once; V gene: TRBV18; J gene: TRBJ2-5; D gene: -; CDR3 DNA: TGTGCCAGCTCACCACTCGAGACTATCGGCGGGGAGACCCAGTACTTC; CDR3 protein: CASSPLETIGGETQYF
clone size: -; V gene: TRBV29-1; J gene: TRBJ2-3; D gene: TRBD2; CDR3 DNA: TGCAGCGTTGTGTGGGCGGGGGGCTCCACAGATACGCAGTATTTT; CDR3 protein: CSVVWAGGSTDTQYF
clone size: -; V gene: TRBV7-9; J gene: TRBJ2-5; D gene: -; CDR3 DNA: TGTGCCAGCAGTCCGAGGGGGATGACCCAGTACTTC; CDR3 protein: CASSPRGMTQYF
clone size: -; V gene: TRBV19; J gene: TRBJ1-4; D gene: TRBD1; CDR3 DNA: TGTGCCAGTAGTAGCGGGACAGTAAAAGAAAAACTGTTTTTT; CDR3 protein: CASSSGTVKEKLFF
clone size: -; V gene: TRBV7-6; J gene: TRBJ2-5; D gene: -; CDR3 DNA: TGTGCCAGCAGCTTAGGCTGGGGGGAATCAAAAGAGACCCAGTACTTC; CDR3 protein: CASSLGWGESKETQYF
clone size: -; V gene: TRBV2; J gene: TRBJ2-5; D gene: TRBD2; CDR3 DNA: TGTGCCAGCAGTTCTCAGGGGTTTGGACTAGCGGCGTTGGGGACCCAGTACTTC; CDR3 protein: CASSSQGFGLAALGTQYF
clone size: once; V gene: TRBV27; J gene: TRBJ2-3; D gene: -; CDR3 DNA: TGTGCCAGCAGTTCGGGACTCCCAAATACGCAGTATTTT; CDR3 protein: CASSSGLPNTQYF
clone size: -; V gene: TRBV27; J gene: TRBJ1-6; D gene: -; CDR3 DNA: TGTGCCAGCAGTCCTACAGCGGGACAAAATTCACCCCTCCACTTT; CDR3 protein: CASSPTAGQNSPLHF
clone size: -; V gene: TRBV5-6; J gene: TRBJ1-1; D gene: -; CDR3 DNA: TGTGCCAGCAGCTTGGGTGGGGCTACGAACACTGAAGCTTTCTTT; CDR3 protein: CASSLGGATNTEAFF
clone size: once; V gene: TRBV5-1; J gene: TRBJ2-5; D gene: -; CDR3 DNA: TGCGCCAGCAGCTTGCTCGGTGCCCAAGAGACCCAGTACTTC; CDR3 protein: CASSLLGAQETQYF
clone size: -; V gene: TRBV5-5; J gene: TRBJ1-6; D gene: TRBD1; CDR3 DNA: TGTGCCAGCAGCTGGACAGGGGATTCACCCCTCCACTTT; CDR3 protein: CASSWTGDSPLHF
clone size: -; V gene: TRBV15; J gene: TRBJ1-1; D gene: -; CDR3 DNA: TGTGCCACCAGCTTCGGACAGAACACTGAAGCTTTCTTT; CDR3 protein: CATSFGQNTEAFF